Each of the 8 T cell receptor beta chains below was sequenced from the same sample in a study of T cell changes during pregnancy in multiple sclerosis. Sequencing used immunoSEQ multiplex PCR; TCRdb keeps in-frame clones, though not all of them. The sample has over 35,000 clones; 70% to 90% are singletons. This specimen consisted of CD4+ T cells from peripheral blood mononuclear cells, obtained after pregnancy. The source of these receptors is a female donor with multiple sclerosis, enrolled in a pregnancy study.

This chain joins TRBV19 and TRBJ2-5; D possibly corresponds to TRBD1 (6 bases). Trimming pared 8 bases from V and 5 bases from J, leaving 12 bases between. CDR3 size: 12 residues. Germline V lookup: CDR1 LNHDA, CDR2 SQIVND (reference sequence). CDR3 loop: CASSTGRETQYF. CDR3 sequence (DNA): TGTGCCAGTTCCACAGGGCGGGAGACCCAGTACTTC.

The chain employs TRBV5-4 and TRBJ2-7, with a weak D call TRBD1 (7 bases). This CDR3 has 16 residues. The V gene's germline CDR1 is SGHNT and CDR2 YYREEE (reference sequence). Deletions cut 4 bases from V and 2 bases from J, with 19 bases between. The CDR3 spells CASSRMDRRVTYEQYF. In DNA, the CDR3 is TGTGCCAGCAGCCGAATGGACAGGAGGGTTACCTACGAGCAGTACTTC.

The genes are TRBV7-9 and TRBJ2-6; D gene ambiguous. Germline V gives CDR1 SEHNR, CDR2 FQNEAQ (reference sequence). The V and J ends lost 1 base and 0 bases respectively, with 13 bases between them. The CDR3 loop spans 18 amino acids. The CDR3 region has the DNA TGTGCCAGCAGCTTAGGACAAGTTCTCGACTCTGGGGCCAACGTCCTGACTTTC. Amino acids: CASSLGQVLDSGANVLTF.

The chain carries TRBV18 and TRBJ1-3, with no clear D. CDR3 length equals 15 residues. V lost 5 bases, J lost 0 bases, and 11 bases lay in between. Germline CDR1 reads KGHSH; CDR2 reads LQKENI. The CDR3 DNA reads TGTGCCAGCTCAATGAGGAGCTACTCTGGAAACACCATATATTTT. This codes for CASSMRSYSGNTIYF. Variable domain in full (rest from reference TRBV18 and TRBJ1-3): NAGVMQNPRHLVRRRGQEARLRCSPMKGHSHVYWYRQLPEEGLKFMVYLQKENIIDESGMPKERFSAEFPKEGPSILRIQQVVRGDSAAYFCASSMRSYSGNTIYFGEGSWLTVV.

In DNA form, the CDR3 reads TGTGCCAGCAGCCATGCCAGCGGGGGGGGTCGGACCCAGTACTTC. It encodes CASSHASGGGRTQYF. The chain couples TRBV14 to TRBJ2-5, with 10 bases that match TRBD2. V gave up 3 bases and J gave up 7 bases; unmatched junction bases: 8. The germline V gene encodes CDR1 SGHDN and CDR2 FVKESK. The CDR3 has 15 residues.

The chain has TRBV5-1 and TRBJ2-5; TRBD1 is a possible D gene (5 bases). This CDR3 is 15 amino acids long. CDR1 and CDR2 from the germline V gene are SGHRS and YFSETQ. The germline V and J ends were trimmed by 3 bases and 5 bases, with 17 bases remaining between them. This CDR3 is CASSSTGSSGETQYF. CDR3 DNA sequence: TGCGCCAGCAGCTCCACAGGCTCATCAGGGGAGACCCAGTACTTC.

The CDR3 DNA sequence: TGTGCCAGCAGCGAAGGTGCAGGGATTAATTCACCCCTCCACTTT. Translation gives CASSEGAGINSPLHF. The chain uses TRBV5-4 and TRBJ1-6, with a possible D match to TRBD1 (5 bases). The CDR3 spans 15 residues. Looked up from germline, CDR1 is SGHNT and CDR2 is YYREEE (reference sequence). The V and J ends lost 4 bases and 6 bases respectively, with 14 bases between them.

Written as DNA, the CDR3 is TGTGCCAGCAGCCAAGATCCGGGGGAGACCCAGTACTTC. Translating it yields CASSQDPGETQYF. This chain links TRBV4-2 with TRBJ2-5; maybe TRBD2 (5 bases). Germline assignment: CDR1 LGHNA and CDR2 YNFKEQ. CDR3 size: 13 residues. V lost 0 bases, J lost 5 bases, and 7 bases lay in between.